One sample yielded the 10 T cell receptor beta chains listed below, sequenced in a study of blood T cell repertoires in COVID-19. TCRdb's table, derived via immunoSEQ multiplex PCR, lists solely in-frame clones and lacks some. The table shows 180,000 or so clones, with about three quarters occurring only once. The source material was peripheral blood. These receptors all stem from a woman aged 80 or over with active or convalescent COVID-19.

The chain uses TRBV12-3 or TRBV12-4 and TRBJ1-5; the D is unclear. The CDR3 loop spans 12 amino acids. V lost 2 bases, J lost 9 bases, and 8 bases lay in between. The CDR3 DNA follows: TGTGCCAGCAGTTTACAGTCGGGGCCCCAGCATTTT. As protein: CASSLQSGPQHF.

This clone was seen at least ten times. The chain recombines TRBV6-5 with TRBJ2-3; the D gene is possibly TRBD1 (5 bases). The CDR3 sequence is 14 residues long. In germline, CDR1 is MNHEY, CDR2 SVGAGI. V lost 10 bases, J lost 4 bases, and 18 bases lay in between. Here the CDR3 DNA reads TGTGCCACCACCGTGACAGATCTTCCAGATACGCAGTATTTT. Translation: CATTVTDLPDTQYF.

This chain connects TRBV14 to TRBJ2-6, with no clear D. V shed 5 bases and J shed 0 bases, with 17 bases lying between them. The CDR3 consists of 18 residues. CDR1 and CDR2 (germline): SGHDN, FVKESK. CDR3 region: CASSMRRGSSSGANVLTF. As DNA, the CDR3 is TGTGCCAGCAGCATGAGGCGTGGCTCTTCCTCTGGGGCCAACGTCCTGACTTTC.

The chain recombines TRBV30 with TRBJ2-3; 13 bases align to TRBD2. V shed 3 bases and J 13 bases; nucleotides not matched to a gene: 4. Germline values: CDR1 GTSNPN, CDR2 SVGIG (reference sequence). This CDR3 spans 12 amino acids. This CDR3 reads CAWRLAGGPEYF. In DNA, the CDR3 is TGTGCCTGGAGACTAGCGGGGGGGCCCGAGTATTTT.

J is TRBJ2-2 and V is TRBV3-1 (or the pseudogene TRBV3-2), with D perhaps TRBD2 (5 bases). Per germline, CDR1 LGHDT and CDR2 YNNKEL (reference sequence). V lost 4 bases and J lost 3, with 15 bases in between. This CDR3 has 16 amino acids. CDR3: CASSPFRERDTGELFF. The CDR3 bases are TGTGCCAGCAGCCCTTTTAGGGAGAGAGACACCGGGGAGCTGTTTTTT.

This chain links TRBV18 with TRBJ1-6; maybe TRBD1 (6 bases). V lost 3 bases and J lost 12, with 21 bases in between. Germline loops: CDR1 KGHSH, CDR2 LQKENI. The CDR3 totals 16 residues. CDR3 coding DNA: TGTGCCAGCTCACCGGGGGGGCCCGGCTTTGATTTACCCCTCCACTTT. It is translated as CASSPGGPGFDLPLHF.

CDR3 loop: CASSHPLAGYSYEQYF. In DNA, the CDR3 is TGTGCCAGCAGCCACCCTCTAGCGGGGTACTCCTACGAGCAGTACTTC. The chain joins TRBV3-1 (or the pseudogene TRBV3-2) to TRBJ2-7; 9 bases fit TRBD2. CDR3 size: 16 residues. J gave up 0 bases and V 3 bases, and 6 bases lay outside the gene matches. Germline assignment: CDR1 LGHDT and CDR2 YNNKEL (reference sequence).

This clone was counted a single time. The chain combines TRBV6-5 with TRBJ2-3; 8 bases fit TRBD2. Germline CDR1 MNHEY, CDR2 SVGAGI. This CDR3 is built from 12 residues. Unmatched junction bases numbered 11, after V lost 8 bases and J lost 13 bases. CDR3 DNA: TGTGCCAGCGGTATGACGGGGACTAGAAAGTATTTT. This translates into CASGMTGTRKYF.

The genes are TRBV29-1 and TRBJ1-4, with TRBD1 matching over 7 bases. Trimming removed 6 bases from V and 8 bases from J; junction bases left unmatched: 9. CDR3 length: 13 amino acids. Per the germline V gene, CDR1 is SQVTM and CDR2 is ANQGSEA. The CDR3 DNA reads TGCAGCGTGAACAGGGGAATTGGGGAAAAACTGTTTTTT. Translation gives CSVNRGIGEKLFF.

This rearrangement joins TRBV7-2 to TRBJ2-5; 12 nucleotides match TRBD2. V was clipped by 5 bases and J by 5 bases; unmatched bases: 12. The CDR3 totals 17 residues. Germline assignment: CDR1 SGHTA and CDR2 FQGNSA. The CDR3 nucleotides read TGTGCCAGCAGCCCAGGCCTTCTAGCGGGGGGGCACGAGACCCAGTACTTC. It specifies CASSPGLLAGGHETQYF.